The present entry profiles one TCR beta chain with its context. The target antigen is unknown. The CDR3 contains 18 residues. Germline-derived CDR1 and CDR2 are SEHNR and FQNEAQ (reference sequence). V lost 6 bases, J lost 2 bases, and 16 bases stayed unmatched. The data are from a study of blood T cells in healthy people across ages. Study-wide results and caveats: Diversity was higher, and naive CD4+ cells more numerous, in long-lived donors than in aged donors.

With a J-beta primer mix and a sample-barcoded 5' primer, a second PCR ran about 7 to 12 cycles. TCRdb called the 5' RACE reads again in MiXCR, with one record for every CDR3 protein. The sample shows over a million distinct CDR3 sequences, roughly 40% of them seen only once. This receptor was taken from a woman under 30 in good health. V is TRBV7-9 and J is TRBJ2-3, with 8 nucleotides matching TRBD2. Sequenced input: blood. The CDR3, as DNA: TGTGCCAGCAGACGACTAGCGAGAGGTTCCCCTTTCACAGATACGCAGTATTTT. This encodes CASRRLARGSPFTDTQYF.